Shown below are 21 T cell receptor beta chains from a single sample sequenced in a study of T cell responses to AZD1222 COVID-19 vaccine. The table came from immunoSEQ multiplex PCR; TCRdb's copy has only in-frame clones and leaves some out. The table has some 100,000 clones, more than 75% seen once. Sequencing was performed on peripheral blood, taken on day 0 of AZD1222 vaccination. The receptor set was obtained from an adult in good health.

The chain couples TRBV7-6 to TRBJ1-1, with a weak D call TRBD1 (5 bases). Trimming stripped 4 bases from V and 4 bases from J, with 16 bases between. The CDR3 extends over 15 amino acids. Germline values: CDR1 SGHVS, CDR2 FNYEAQ. CDR3 nucleotide sequence: TGTGCCAGCAGCTCCTGGGACGAAGCGAGCACTGAAGCTTTCTTT. Protein product: CASSSWDEASTEAFF.

The rearrangement uses TRBV18 and TRBJ2-7; 12 positions match TRBD2. Germline values: CDR1 KGHSH, CDR2 LQKENI. Germline trimming cut 4 bases from V and 4 bases from J; bases unmatched to any gene: 2. There are 14 residues in the CDR3. CDR3 sequence: CASSLGLAGYEQYF. The CDR3 region has the DNA TGTGCCAGCTCACTCGGACTAGCGGGATACGAGCAGTACTTC.

The chain combines TRBV7-8 with TRBJ1-6, with D possibly TRBD1 on 5 matching bases. The ends were cut back, 0 bases at V and 4 bases at J, with 13 bases in the middle. Germline V gene lookup returns CDR1 SGHVS and CDR2 FQNEAQ. The CDR3 contains 17 residues. CDR3 DNA sequence: TGTGCCAGCAGCTTAGCCCTTCACAAGGGGTATAATTCACCCCTCCACTTT. This translates into CASSLALHKGYNSPLHF. Filled out from reference TRBV7-8 and TRBJ1-6, the complete variable domain reads GAGVSQSPRYKVAKRGQDVALRCDPISGHVSLFWYQQALGQGPEFLTYFQNEAQLDKSGLPSDRFFAERPEGSVSTLKIQRTQQEDSAVYLCASSLALHKGYNSPLHFGNGTRLTVT.

The rearrangement uses TRBV10-3 and TRBJ2-5; a possible D gene is TRBD1 (5 bases). V lost 4 bases, J lost 0 bases, and 18 bases lay in between. This CDR3 is 17 amino acids long. Looked up from germline, CDR1 is ENHRY and CDR2 is SYGVKD. The CDR3 DNA reads TGTGCCATCAGTGCTTTTATTGGGGCTAAGTACCAAGAGACCCAGTACTTC. Amino acids: CAISAFIGAKYQETQYF.

V and J are TRBV5-1 and TRBJ1-6; 8 bases align to TRBD1. Germline values: CDR1 SGHRS, CDR2 YFSETQ. The CDR3 extends over 16 amino acids. V lost 0 bases to trimming and J lost 6 bases; unmatched junction nucleotides: 5. The CDR3 DNA follows: TGCGCCAGCAGCTTGGATTCAGGGGGCCGTAATTCACCCCTCCACTTT. It is translated as CASSLDSGGRNSPLHF.

V usage is TRBV30 and J usage is TRBJ1-5; D unclear. The V and J ends lost 3 bases and 5 bases respectively, with 20 bases between them. The V gene's germline CDR1 is GTSNPN and CDR2 SVGIG (reference sequence). The CDR3 consists of 16 residues. The CDR3 region has the DNA TGTGCCTGGAGGTTTTCCGGCAGACACCGAGATCAGCCCCAGCATTTT. Amino acids: CAWRFSGRHRDQPQHF. Full variable domain (rest looked up from reference TRBV30 and TRBJ1-5): SQTIHQWPATLVQPVGSPLSLECTVEGTSNPNLYWYRQAAGRGLQLLFYSVGIGQISSEVPQNLSASRPQDRQFILSSKKLLLSDSGFYLCAWRFSGRHRDQPQHFGDGTRLSIL.

This rearrangement joins TRBV30 to TRBJ2-2; D unclear. Deletions cut 0 bases from V and 1 base from J, with 6 bases between. Germline V gene lookup returns CDR1 GTSNPN and CDR2 SVGIG (reference sequence). The CDR3 has 14 amino acids. The CDR3 loop reads CAWSVNGNTGELFF. In nucleotides, the CDR3 is TGTGCCTGGAGTGTTAACGGGAACACCGGGGAGCTGTTTTTT.

This chain uses TRBV7-8 with TRBJ1-1; D not resolved. CDR1 is SGHVS and CDR2 is FQNEAQ in the germline V gene. This CDR3 spans 13 amino acids. V shed 1 base and J shed 9 bases, with 12 bases lying between them. This chain's CDR3 is CASSLVGPGKAFF. The CDR3 coding sequence is TGTGCCAGCAGCTTAGTAGGGCCAGGAAAAGCTTTCTTT.

The chain has TRBV6-5 and TRBJ1-1, with a tentative D call TRBD1 (6 bases). Trimming took off 0 bases at V and 10 bases at J, with 12 bases between the two ends. Germline V lookup: CDR1 MNHEY, CDR2 SVGAGI. This CDR3 contains 13 residues. CDR3: CASSYSWDKGAFF. CDR3 nucleotides: TGTGCCAGCAGTTACTCGTGGGACAAAGGAGCTTTCTTT.

The rearrangement links TRBV4-3 to TRBJ1-2; the D gene is possibly TRBD1 (6 bases). The germline V and J ends were trimmed by 4 bases and 8 bases, with 14 bases remaining between them. CDR3 size: 13 residues. The V gene's germline CDR1 is LGHNA and CDR2 YSLEER. The CDR3 protein is CASSRTGQGGYTF. CDR3 nucleotide sequence: TGCGCCAGCAGCCGTACAGGGCAGGGGGGCTACACCTTC.

CDR3 DNA sequence: TGTGCCAGCAGCCCTCCCGGGACAGGCCGATCCTACGAGCAGTACTTC. Translation gives CASSPPGTGRSYEQYF. V gene TRBV7-8 combines with J gene TRBJ2-7, with 8 positions matching TRBD1. The V and J ends lost 5 bases and 1 base, in that order; junction bases with no gene match: 10. There are 16 residues in the CDR3. Germline CDR1 is SGHVS and CDR2 is FQNEAQ.

The J gene is TRBJ2-7, the V gene TRBV5-1; D is undetermined. Germline CDR1 SGHRS, CDR2 YFSETQ. The V and J ends lost 4 bases and 0 bases respectively, with 14 bases between them. The CDR3 has 15 residues. The CDR3: CASSLGFGSSYEQYF. DNA for the CDR3: TGCGCCAGCAGCCTCGGGTTCGGCAGCTCCTACGAGCAGTACTTC.

J is TRBJ2-7 and V is TRBV6-2 or TRBV6-3; tentatively, D is TRBD1 (5 bases). Germline CDR1 is MNHEY and CDR2 is SVGEGT. Trimming pared 6 bases from V and 4 bases from J, leaving 16 bases between. This CDR3 is built from 14 residues. The DNA of the CDR3 is TGTGCCAGCAGCTTGGACACGATACCATACGAGCAGTACTTC. Amino acids: CASSLDTIPYEQYF.

The sample holds a few counts of this clone. V and J are TRBV18 and TRBJ2-7; D tentatively fits TRBD1 or TRBD2 (5 bases each). V lost 2 bases and J 4 bases, leaving 6 bases between the germline ends. This CDR3 is built from 12 residues. Germline loops: CDR1 KGHSH, CDR2 LQKENI. CDR3 residues: CASSPEGYEQYF. CDR3 nucleotide sequence: TGTGCCAGCTCACCAGAGGGGTACGAGCAGTACTTC. Full variable domain (missing parts from reference TRBV18 and TRBJ2-7): NAGVMQNPRHLVRRRGQEARLRCSPMKGHSHVYWYRQLPEEGLKFMVYLQKENIIDESGMPKERFSAEFPKEGPSILRIQQVVRGDSAAYFCASSPEGYEQYFGPGTRLTVT.

The chain carries TRBV19 and TRBJ2-5, with D perhaps TRBD1 (6 bases). V was pared by 6 bases and J by 5 bases, with 13 bases between. Germline CDR1 LNHDA, CDR2 SQIVND (reference sequence). This CDR3 contains 13 residues. The CDR3 sequence is CASSEQGRETQYF. In DNA form, the CDR3 reads TGTGCCAGTAGCGAACAGGGTCGGGAGACCCAGTACTTC.

This clone was detected once. V and J are TRBV6-2 or TRBV6-3 and TRBJ1-2; D is unclear. The V gene lost 0 bases and the J gene lost 8 bases, with 7 bases spanning the gap. Germline V gene lookup returns CDR1 MNHEY and CDR2 SVGEGT. The CDR3 has 12 residues. The CDR3 DNA sequence: TGTGCCAGCAGTTACTCTTTGAGGGGCTACACCTTC. Translation: CASSYSLRGYTF.

This chain uses TRBV6-9 with TRBJ2-1; D perhaps matches TRBD2 (7 bases). The V gene's germline CDR1 is MNHGY and CDR2 SVAAGI. This CDR3 contains 16 residues. V lost 0 bases to trimming and J lost 8 bases, with 17 bases between them. This CDR3 reads CASSYSGGGASDEQFF. The CDR3 region has the DNA TGTGCCAGCAGTTATTCGGGAGGGGGGGCCTCGGATGAGCAGTTCTTC.

The gene calls are TRBV3-1 (or the pseudogene TRBV3-2) and TRBJ1-4; no clear D. The CDR3 runs to 12 residues. The germline V gene encodes CDR1 LGHDT and CDR2 YNNKEL (reference sequence). V was trimmed by 6 bases and J by 8 bases, leaving 10 bases between them. CDR3 loop: CASSWGGEKLFF. CDR3 nucleotide sequence: TGTGCCAGCAGTTGGGGAGGGGAAAAACTGTTTTTT.

The chain has TRBV6-2 or TRBV6-3 and TRBJ1-2, with D possibly matching TRBD1 (6 bases). This CDR3 region has 14 residues. Trimming took off 1 base at V and 4 bases at J, with 10 bases between the two ends. Germline loops: CDR1 MNHEY, CDR2 SVGEGT. The CDR3 loop reads CASSYLGQTYGYTF. DNA of the CDR3: TGTGCCAGCAGTTACTTAGGACAGACCTATGGCTACACCTTC.

This clone was counted once. V gene TRBV10-3 combines with J gene TRBJ1-1; the D is unclear. V lost 4 bases and J 1 base, leaving 16 bases between the germline ends. The CDR3 has 16 amino acids. Per the germline V gene, CDR1 is ENHRY and CDR2 is SYGVKD. CDR3 nucleotides: TGTGCCATCAGTGGAACCGAACACAAACGGAACACTGAAGCTTTCTTT. Translating gives CAISGTEHKRNTEAFF.

This clone appeared a few times. V and J are TRBV2 and TRBJ1-2, with D hard to call. Germline assignment: CDR1 SNHLY and CDR2 FYNNEI. Trimming took 8 bases from V and 2 from J, leaving 18 bases between them. CDR3 length: 15 amino acids. The CDR3 DNA sequence: TGTGCCAGCCTTCCTCAGACCTCAGGAAACTATGGCTACACCTTC. Protein sequence: CASLPQTSGNYGYTF.